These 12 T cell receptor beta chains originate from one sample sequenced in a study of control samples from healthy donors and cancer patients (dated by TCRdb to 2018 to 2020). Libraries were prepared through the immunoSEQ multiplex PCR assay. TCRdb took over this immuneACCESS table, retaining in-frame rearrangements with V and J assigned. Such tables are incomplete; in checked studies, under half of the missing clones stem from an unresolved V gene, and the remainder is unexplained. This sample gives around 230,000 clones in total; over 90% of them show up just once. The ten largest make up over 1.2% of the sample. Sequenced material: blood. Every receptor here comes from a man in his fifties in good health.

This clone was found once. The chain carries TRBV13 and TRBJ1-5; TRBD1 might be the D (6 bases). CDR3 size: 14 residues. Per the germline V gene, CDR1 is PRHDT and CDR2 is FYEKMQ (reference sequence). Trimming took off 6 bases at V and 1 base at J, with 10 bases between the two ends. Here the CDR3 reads CASSRGASNQPQHF. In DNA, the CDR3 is TGTGCCAGCAGTAGGGGGGCAAGCAATCAGCCCCAGCATTTT. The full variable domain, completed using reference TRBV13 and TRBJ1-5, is AAGVIQSPRHLIKEKRETATLKCYPIPRHDTVYWYQQGPGQDPQFLISFYEKMQSDKGSIPDRFSAQQFSDYHSELNMSSLELGDSALYFCASSRGASNQPQHFGDGTRLSIL.

CDR3 bases: TGTGCCAGCAGTGAATCGTTGGGAAGAACAGGGGAGAGCAATCAGCCCCAGCATTTT. Its translation: CASSESLGRTGESNQPQHF. The rearrangement links TRBV2 to TRBJ1-5, with 7 bases fitting TRBD1. J lost 1 base, V lost 2 bases, and 14 bases had no gene match. There are 19 residues in the CDR3. Germline lookup yields CDR1 SNHLY and CDR2 FYNNEI.

In DNA form, the CDR3 reads TGTGCCAGCAGCTTCTCAGAGGGGGTCGAGCAGTACTTC. Translated: CASSFSEGVEQYF. The genes are TRBV7-2 and TRBJ2-7, with a possible D match to TRBD1 (6 bases). Between the trimmed V and J ends, which lost 3 bases and 6 bases, there was a span of 12 bases. This CDR3 is 13 amino acids long. Germline lookup yields CDR1 SGHTA and CDR2 FQGNSA.

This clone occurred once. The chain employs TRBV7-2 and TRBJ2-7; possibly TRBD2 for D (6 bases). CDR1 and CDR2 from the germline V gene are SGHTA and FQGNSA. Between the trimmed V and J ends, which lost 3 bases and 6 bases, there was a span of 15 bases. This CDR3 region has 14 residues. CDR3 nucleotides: TGTGCCAGCAGCTTTCAGGGTGGGGGAGGCGAGCAGTACTTC. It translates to CASSFQGGGGEQYF.

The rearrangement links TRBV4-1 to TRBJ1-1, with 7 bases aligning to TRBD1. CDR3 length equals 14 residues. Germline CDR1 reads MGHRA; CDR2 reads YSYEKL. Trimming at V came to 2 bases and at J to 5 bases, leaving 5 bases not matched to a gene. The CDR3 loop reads CASSQIQGGTEAFF. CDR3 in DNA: TGCGCCAGCAGCCAAATCCAGGGGGGTACTGAAGCTTTCTTT.

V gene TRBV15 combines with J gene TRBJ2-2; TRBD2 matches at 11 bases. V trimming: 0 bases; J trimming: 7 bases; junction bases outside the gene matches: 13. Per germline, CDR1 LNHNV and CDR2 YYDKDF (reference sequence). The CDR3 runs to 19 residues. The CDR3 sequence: CATSRDWSSSGGYRGELFF. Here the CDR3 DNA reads TGTGCCACCAGCAGAGATTGGAGCTCTAGCGGGGGGTATCGCGGGGAGCTGTTTTTT.

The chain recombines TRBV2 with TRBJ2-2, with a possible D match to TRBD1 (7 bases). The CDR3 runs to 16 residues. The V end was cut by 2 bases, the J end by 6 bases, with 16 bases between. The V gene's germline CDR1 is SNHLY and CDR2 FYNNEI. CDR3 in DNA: TGTGCCAGCAGTGAATTCAGGGGGGCCCTCTCCGGGGAGCTGTTTTTT. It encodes CASSEFRGALSGELFF.

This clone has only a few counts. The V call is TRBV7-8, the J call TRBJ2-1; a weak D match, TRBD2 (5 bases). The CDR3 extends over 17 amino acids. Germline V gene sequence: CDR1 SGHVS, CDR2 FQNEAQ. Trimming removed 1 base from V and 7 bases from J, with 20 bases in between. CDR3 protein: CASSLVRLRLGSNEQFF. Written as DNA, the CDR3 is TGTGCCAGCAGCTTAGTTCGCTTGCGGTTGGGGAGTAATGAGCAGTTCTTC.

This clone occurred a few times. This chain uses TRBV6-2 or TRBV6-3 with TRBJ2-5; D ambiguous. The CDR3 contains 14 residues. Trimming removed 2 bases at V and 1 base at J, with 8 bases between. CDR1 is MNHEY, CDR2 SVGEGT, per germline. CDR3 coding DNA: TGTGCCAGCAGTTACAGTCAGATCCAAGAGACCCAGTACTTC. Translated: CASSYSQIQETQYF.

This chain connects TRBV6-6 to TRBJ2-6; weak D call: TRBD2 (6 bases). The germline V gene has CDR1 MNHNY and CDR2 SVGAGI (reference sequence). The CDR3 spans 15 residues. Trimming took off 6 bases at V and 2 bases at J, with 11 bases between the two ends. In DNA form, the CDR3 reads TGTGCCAGCAGCCATAGGGAGGCTGGGGCCAACGTCCTGACTTTC. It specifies CASSHREAGANVLTF.

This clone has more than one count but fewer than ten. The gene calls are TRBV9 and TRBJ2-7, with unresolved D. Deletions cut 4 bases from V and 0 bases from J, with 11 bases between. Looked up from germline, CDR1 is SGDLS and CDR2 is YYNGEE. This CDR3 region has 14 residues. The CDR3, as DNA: TGTGCCAGCAGCCCCGATCTTAGCTCCTACGAGCAGTACTTC. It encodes CASSPDLSSYEQYF.

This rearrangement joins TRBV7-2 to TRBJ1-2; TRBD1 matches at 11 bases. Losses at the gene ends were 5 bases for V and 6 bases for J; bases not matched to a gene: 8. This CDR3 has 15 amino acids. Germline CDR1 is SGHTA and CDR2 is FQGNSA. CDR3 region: CASSQIRDRGDGYTF. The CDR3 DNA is TGTGCCAGCAGCCAAATCCGGGACAGGGGGGATGGCTACACCTTC.